The 25 T cell receptor beta chains below come from one sample, sequenced in a study of memory CD8 T cells in hepatitis C reinfection. Clones were sequenced by immunoSEQ multiplex PCR, and TCRdb holds only the in-frame ones, with some missing. The sample gives about 46,000 clones, roughly nine tenths of which show up once; 0.72% is in the top ten. This sample's time point: late/post reinfection, 12 to 24 weeks after detection. No in vitro expansion preceded TCR sequencing of the sorted cells. The specimen was naive CD8+ T cells sorted from blood. The receptors originated from a man younger than 35 with hepatitis C virus infection.

This sequence joins TRBV5-4 and TRBJ1-4; perhaps TRBD1 as D (6 bases). The CDR3 extends over 15 amino acids. Between the trimmed V and J ends, which lost 4 bases and 1 base, there was a span of 11 bases. Looked up from germline, CDR1 is SGHNT and CDR2 is YYREEE (reference sequence). The CDR3 sequence: CASSPGEITNEKLFF. DNA of the CDR3: TGTGCCAGCAGCCCAGGGGAGATAACTAATGAAAAACTGTTTTTT.

This chain connects TRBV5-6 to TRBJ2-7; possibly TRBD2 for D (6 bases). The V end was cut by 7 bases, the J end by 5 bases, with 13 bases between. The CDR3 runs to 12 residues. CDR1 and CDR2 (germline): SGHDT, YYEEEE. CDR3 loop: CASFGGADEQYF. The CDR3 nucleotides read TGTGCCAGCTTCGGGGGAGCGGACGAGCAGTACTTC.

The J gene is TRBJ2-1, the V gene TRBV10-2; 13 nucleotides line up with TRBD2. Germline lookup yields CDR1 WSHSY and CDR2 SAAADI. The CDR3 loop spans 14 amino acids. Trimming removed 6 bases from V and 9 bases from J; junction bases left unmatched: 5. CDR3 sequence: CASSGLAGVGEQFF. CDR3 bases: TGCGCCAGCAGCGGACTAGCGGGAGTCGGTGAGCAGTTCTTC.

The rearrangement links TRBV29-1 to TRBJ2-5; 8 positions match TRBD2. The CDR3 is 15 residues long. The V and J ends lost 1 base and 4 bases, in that order; junction bases with no gene match: 8. Germline V CDR1 and CDR2: SQVTM, ANQGSEA. CDR3 sequence (DNA): TGCAGCGTTGAAGTGAGGACTAGCCTCCGAGAGACCCAGTACTTC. It translates to CSVEVRTSLRETQYF.

The CDR3 here is CASKTGNQPQHF. In nucleotides, the CDR3 is TGTGCCAGTAAGACAGGGAATCAGCCCCAGCATTTT. The rearrangement links TRBV19 to TRBJ1-5, with 7 bases fitting TRBD1. This CDR3 comprises 12 residues. After removal of 7 bases from V and 4 bases from J, the junction contained 1 base not matched to a gene. Germline V gene lookup returns CDR1 LNHDA and CDR2 SQIVND (reference sequence). Drawing the rest from reference TRBV19 and TRBJ1-5, the complete variable domain is DGGITQSPKYLFRKEGQNVTLSCEQNLNHDAMYWYRQDPGQGLRLIYYSQIVNDFQKGDIAEGYSVSREKKESFPLTVTSAQKNPTAFYLCASKTGNQPQHFGDGTRLSIL.

This chain joins TRBV29-1 and TRBJ1-3, with TRBD1 matching 8 bases. Per the germline V gene, CDR1 is SQVTM and CDR2 is ANQGSEA. Trimming cost V 6 bases and J 3 bases; bases outside gene matches: 4. The CDR3 totals 13 residues. CDR3 DNA sequence: TGCAGCGTCCGACAGGGGTTTGGAAACACCATATATTTT. Translated, it gives CSVRQGFGNTIYF.

The CDR3 DNA is TGTGCCAGCAGTGAATCGTCAGATTCTGGGAGTGGAAACACCATATATTTT. As protein: CASSESSDSGSGNTIYF. The V and J genes are TRBV2 and TRBJ1-3; D not resolved. The CDR3 has 17 residues. CDR1 is SNHLY, CDR2 FYNNEI, per germline. The germline V and J ends were trimmed by 2 bases and 3 bases, with 17 bases remaining between them.

This clone was detected only once. This rearrangement joins TRBV7-2 to TRBJ2-1, with a weak D call TRBD1 (6 bases). The V end was cut by 5 bases, the J end by 10 bases, with 12 bases between. This CDR3 is 12 amino acids long. Germline V gene data show CDR1 as SGHTA and CDR2 as FQGNSA. CDR3 in DNA: TGTGCCAGCAGCCCTATCAGGGGCGAGCAGTTCTTC. Protein product: CASSPIRGEQFF. Filled out from reference TRBV7-2 and TRBJ2-1, the complete variable domain reads GAGVSQSPSNKVTEKGKDVELRCDPISGHTALYWYRQSLGQGLEFLIYFQGNSAPDKSGLPSDRFSAERTGGSVSTLTIQRTQQEDSAVYLCASSPIRGEQFFGPGTRLTVL.

This chain uses TRBV5-1 with TRBJ1-5; D is undetermined. The CDR3 spans 15 residues. The V and J ends lost 1 base and 2 bases respectively, with 10 bases between them. Germline V gene sequence: CDR1 SGHRS, CDR2 YFSETQ. The CDR3 protein is CASSLTGLGNQPQHF. The CDR3 coding sequence is TGCGCCAGCAGCTTGACGGGGTTAGGCAATCAGCCCCAGCATTTT.

This clone came up once. The chain has TRBV11-2 and TRBJ2-7; the match to TRBD2 covers 9 bases. The CDR3 totals 13 residues. CDR1 and CDR2 from the germline V gene are SGHAT and FQNNGV. Here the CDR3 DNA reads TGTGCTTCTAAGTGGACTAGCGACTACGAGCAGTACTTC. This translates into CASKWTSDYEQYF.

The genes are TRBV30 and TRBJ2-1; 9 nucleotides align to TRBD2. Germline V gene data show CDR1 as GTSNPN and CDR2 as SVGIG (reference sequence). V shed 0 bases, J shed 12 bases, and the junction held 9 bases outside the gene matches. The CDR3 is 14 amino acids. The CDR3 loop reads CAWSVAGGGEVQFF. The CDR3 DNA reads as TGTGCCTGGAGTGTAGCGGGGGGAGGCGAAGTGCAGTTCTTC.

This clone was recorded once. The chain employs TRBV30 and TRBJ1-2, with 7 bases matching TRBD1. The CDR3 consists of 15 residues. J lost 3 bases, V lost 8 bases, and 15 bases had no gene match. CDR1 and CDR2 from the germline V gene are GTSNPN and SVGIG (reference sequence). The CDR3 region has the DNA TGTGCCGTTAGTTCAGGGACAGCAACCTACTATGGCTACACCTTC. Translating it yields CAVSSGTATYYGYTF. The full variable domain, completed using reference TRBV30 and TRBJ1-2, is SQTIHQWPATLVQPVGSPLSLECTVEGTSNPNLYWYRQAAGRGLQLLFYSVGIGQISSEVPQNLSASRPQDRQFILSSKKLLLSDSGFYLCAVSSGTATYYGYTFGSGTRLTVV.

The CDR3 here is CASSPGTSGNSEQYF. DNA for the CDR3: TGTGCCAGTAGTCCCGGGACTAGCGGGAATTCCGAGCAGTACTTC. V is TRBV19 and J is TRBJ2-7; 13 bases map to TRBD2. J gave up 6 bases and V 5 bases, and 7 bases lay outside the gene matches. CDR1 is LNHDA and CDR2 is SQIVND in the germline V gene (reference sequence). This CDR3 spans 15 amino acids.

The gene calls are TRBV4-3 and TRBJ2-2; D is perhaps TRBD1 (6 bases). Trimming stripped 0 bases from V and 0 bases from J, with 8 bases between. The CDR3 is made up of 16 amino acids. Per germline, CDR1 LGHNA and CDR2 YSLEER. The CDR3: CASSQDHRANTGELFF. CDR3 bases: TGCGCCAGCAGCCAAGATCACAGGGCGAACACCGGGGAGCTGTTTTTT.

This clone was found once. The chain employs TRBV6-1 and TRBJ2-7; D possibly corresponds to TRBD2 (5 bases). V dropped 0 bases and J dropped 3 bases, with 15 bases sitting between them. This CDR3 comprises 16 residues. Germline CDR1 MNHNS, CDR2 SASEGT. Written as DNA, the CDR3 is TGTGCCAGCAGTGAAGCGCATAGCGTTTCCCTCTACGAGCAGTACTTC. It codes for CASSEAHSVSLYEQYF.

This chain connects TRBV2 to TRBJ2-5, with TRBD2 matching over 10 bases. CDR3 size: 15 residues. V was clipped by 6 bases and J by 2 bases; unmatched bases: 6. CDR1 SNHLY and CDR2 FYNNEI come from the germline V gene. This CDR3 is CASRGAGGTQETQYF. The CDR3, as DNA: TGTGCCAGCAGGGGAGCGGGAGGGACTCAAGAGACCCAGTACTTC.

This clone was seen a single time. The chain is built from TRBV5-4 and TRBJ2-7, with TRBD1 as a possible D gene (5 bases). The germline CDR1 and CDR2 sequences are SGHNT and YYREEE (reference sequence). V lost 3 bases, J lost 0 bases, and 13 bases lay in between. The CDR3 is 15 residues long. The CDR3, as DNA: TGTGCCAGCAGCTCAGGACAAGAGAGCTCCTACGAGCAGTACGTC. This encodes CASSSGQESSYEQYV.

This chain joins TRBV2 and TRBJ1-3, with TRBD1 matching over 11 bases. The V and J ends lost 2 bases and 0 bases, in that order; junction bases with no gene match: 9. The V gene's germline CDR1 is SNHLY and CDR2 FYNNEI. CDR3 length: 19 residues. The CDR3 loop reads CASSEWGTGGSSSGNTIYF. The DNA for the CDR3 is TGTGCCAGCAGTGAATGGGGGACAGGGGGTTCGAGCTCTGGAAACACCATATATTTT.

The V call is TRBV18, the J call TRBJ2-7; 8 nucleotides agree with TRBD1. This CDR3 region has 16 residues. V lost 0 bases and J lost 6; bases outside the gene matches: 10. CDR1 is KGHSH, CDR2 LQKENI, per germline. The CDR3 region has the DNA TGTGCCAGCTCACCACCGGTCGGGACAGGTACAGGCGAGCAGTACTTC. Translation gives CASSPPVGTGTGEQYF.

The CDR3 loop reads CASNGLAGVPGELFF. The CDR3 DNA reads TGTGCCAGCAACGGACTAGCGGGAGTCCCTGGGGAGCTGTTTTTT. J is TRBJ2-2 and V is TRBV28; TRBD2 matches 13 bases. V dropped 7 bases and J dropped 8; count of bases not matched to a gene: 7. Germline CDR1 and CDR2: MDHEN and SYDVKM. CDR3 length: 15 amino acids.

The chain combines TRBV5-1 with TRBJ2-3; unclear D gene. The CDR3 contains 15 residues. V was trimmed by 0 bases and J by 0 bases, leaving 8 bases between them. CDR1 is SGHRS, CDR2 YFSETQ, per germline. The CDR3 is CASSLGSLSTDTQYF. CDR3 DNA sequence: TGCGCCAGCAGCTTGGGTAGTCTCAGCACAGATACGCAGTATTTT.

This clone has only one observation. The rearrangement uses TRBV25-1 and TRBJ2-2; 9 bases fit TRBD1. The CDR3 loop spans 14 amino acids. Germline trimming cut 4 bases from V and 9 bases from J; bases unmatched to any gene: 6. Looked up from germline, CDR1 is MGHDK and CDR2 is SYGVNS. The CDR3 spells CASSAGQGHRELFF. Written as DNA, the CDR3 is TGTGCCAGCAGTGCCGGACAGGGGCACCGGGAGCTGTTTTTT.

The V and J genes are TRBV7-9 and TRBJ2-1; D gene uncertain. This CDR3 has 16 residues. V was trimmed by 0 bases and J by 7 bases, leaving 16 bases between them. Germline V gives CDR1 SEHNR, CDR2 FQNEAQ (reference sequence). The CDR3 spells CASSLASSQSRNEQFF. The DNA of the CDR3 is TGTGCCAGCAGCTTAGCAAGTAGTCAGTCGAGGAATGAGCAGTTCTTC.

The V call is TRBV6-1, the J call TRBJ1-1; TRBD1 is a possible D gene (6 bases). The CDR3 covers 13 residues. The V and J ends lost 6 bases and 2 bases respectively, with 10 bases between them. The germline CDR1 and CDR2 sequences are MNHNS and SASEGT. The DNA of the CDR3 is TGTGCCAGCAGGCCGGGGGGCAACACTGAAGCTTTCTTT. It codes for CASRPGGNTEAFF.

This chain connects TRBV27 to TRBJ2-3, with unresolved D. V gave up 4 bases and J gave up 3 bases, with 2 bases separating them. The CDR3 runs to 11 residues. Germline V lookup: CDR1 MNHEY, CDR2 SMNVEV (reference sequence). The CDR3 is CASSSTDTQYF. Written as DNA, the CDR3 is TGTGCCAGCAGTTCGACAGATACGCAGTATTTT.